These T cell receptor beta chains were read from a single sample in a study of cytomegalovirus exposure and HLA in healthy donors. TCRdb keeps only in-frame clones here, not all; method: immunoSEQ multiplex PCR. The repertoire has fewer than 200,000 clones, approximately 71% of them found once; the top ten carry about 1.4%. Material: PBMCs. These TCRs come from a girl between 5 and 17 years old in good health and CMV-seronegative. Both conserved end residues are part of each CDR3. The D gene is left open where the match is weak. Clone size is shown for a subset of rows, as once, few, many or a class of expanded clone.

TRBD1,TRBV5-1,TRBJ1-3,NA,TGCGCCAGCAGTAAGACAGGGGGCGTCACTGGAAACACCATATATTTT,CASSKTGGVTGNTIYF
NA,TRBV27,TRBJ2-7,NA,TGTGCCAGCAGTTTCGACTTTAAGGACGAGCAGTACTTC,CASSFDFKDEQYF
NA,TRBV5-1,TRBJ2-6,NA,TGCGCCAGCAGCTTGGGACAGATCTCTGGGGCCAACGTCCTGACTTTC,CASSLGQISGANVLTF
NA,TRBV6-1,TRBJ1-2,NA,TGTGCCAGCAGTATTCTAGACTATGGCTACACCTTC,CASSILDYGYTF
TRBD1,TRBV5-6,TRBJ2-7,few,TGTGCCAGCAGCTTGCCGACAGGGAACTACGAGCAGTACTTC,CASSLPTGNYEQYF
NA,TRBV6-1,TRBJ1-3,NA,TGTGCCAGCAGTGAAGGGGGCAGGGTACGCGGTGGAAACACCATATATTTT,CASSEGGRVRGGNTIYF
TRBD1,TRBV6-6,TRBJ1-1,few,TGTGCCAGCAGTTACGGCACAGGGGATAACACTGAAGCTTTCTTT,CASSYGTGDNTEAFF
NA,TRBV15,TRBJ2-1,NA,TGTGCCACCAGCAGAGCAGGGTCCCACAATGAGCAGTTCTTC,CATSRAGSHNEQFF
TRBD1,TRBV12-5,TRBJ2-3,few,TGTGCTAGTAAGACAGGGGGCGCAGATACGCAGTATTTT,CASKTGGADTQYF
TRBD1,TRBV5-1,TRBJ2-7,NA,TGCGCCAGCAGCCCCGGACAGGCGGCGTTATACGAGCAGTACTTC,CASSPGQAALYEQYF
TRBD1,TRBV11-2,TRBJ1-3,NA,TGTGCCAGCAGCTCAACCAGGGGGCGAAACACCATATATTTT,CASSSTRGRNTIYF
TRBD1,TRBV7-6,TRBJ1-6,NA,TGTGCCAGCAGCTTAGTTAGACAGGGCAACGATCGGTATTCACCCCTCCACTTT,CASSLVRQGNDRYSPLHF
NA,TRBV27,TRBJ2-1,few,TGTGCCAGCACCCACACGAACAATGAGCAGTTCTTC,CASTHTNNEQFF
NA,TRBV5-1,TRBJ2-3,NA,TGCGCCAGCAGCTTGGAGGGGCGGGGCGGCACAGATACGCAGTATTTT,CASSLEGRGGTDTQYF
NA,TRBV20-1,TRBJ1-2,NA,TGCAGTGCTAGTCACAGAGGGTACACCTTC,CSASHRGYTF
TRBD1,TRBV6-1,TRBJ1-2,few,TGTGCCAGCAGTGAAGGACAGGGGGGATACTTAGTCTATGGCTACACCTTC,CASSEGQGGYLVYGYTF
NA,TRBV30,TRBJ1-5,once,TGTGCCTGGAGCGGTGCTAGCAATCAGCCCCAGCATTTT,CAWSGASNQPQHF
NA,TRBV28,TRBJ1-1,NA,TGTGCCAGCAGTTCTAATCCTTGGGGGCCTGGAGGTGGGATGAACACTGAAGCTTTCTTT,CASSSNPWGPGGGMNTEAFF
TRBD2,TRBV7-2,TRBJ2-5,NA,TGTGCCAGCACCCGGAGTAGCGGGGGGCCACGGACCCAGTACTTC,CASTRSSGGPRTQYF
TRBD2,TRBV6-5,TRBJ2-1,NA,TGTGCCAGCAGAACGCCGGGGGGGCAGGTCGGTGAGCAGTTCTTC,CASRTPGGQVGEQFF
NA,TRBV5-5,TRBJ1-6,NA,TGTGCCAGCAGCCGGATAACTGGAGGTTTCCACTTT,CASSRITGGFHF
TRBD2,TRBV4-1,TRBJ2-1,NA,TGCGCCAGCAGCCAACCTAGCGGGGGATACAATGAGCAGTTCTTC,CASSQPSGGYNEQFF
NA,TRBV4-1,TRBJ2-1,few,TGCGCCAGCAGCCAAGAGAGAGGGCCGTCGCGCAATGAGCAGTTCTTC,CASSQERGPSRNEQFF
TRBD1,TRBV11-3,TRBJ2-1,NA,TGTGCCAGCAGTTTGAGTGGGACAGGGGACAATGAGCAGTTCTTC,CASSLSGTGDNEQFF
NA,TRBV29-1,TRBJ1-1,NA,TGCAGCGTGAGGGGGGGACCGAACACTGAAGCTTTCTTT,CSVRGGPNTEAFF
NA,TRBV10-2,TRBJ1-6,NA,TGCGCCAGCAGTGAACAGGGTGGCTCACCCCTCCACTTT,CASSEQGGSPLHF
TRBD1,TRBV12-5,TRBJ1-5,few,TGTGCTAGTGGATCCACAGGGGTGCAGCCCCAGCATTTT,CASGSTGVQPQHF
TRBD1,TRBV19,TRBJ1-1,few,TGTGCCAGTAACCTCCCCGGGACAGGGCGCACTGAAGCTTTCTTT,CASNLPGTGRTEAFF
NA,TRBV19,TRBJ1-1,NA,TGTGCCAGTAGTATCAGGCCCACTGAAGCTTTCTTT,CASSIRPTEAFF
NA,TRBV14,TRBJ1-1,NA,TGTGCCAGCAGCCCTTGGGGGGAGAACACTGAAGCTTTCTTT,CASSPWGENTEAFF
TRBD1,TRBV9,TRBJ2-7,NA,TGTGCCAGCAGCCCTTCAACAGGGGAGGAGCAGTACTTC,CASSPSTGEEQYF
NA,TRBV30,TRBJ1-2,NA,TGTGCCTGGAGTGTACTCGCTGGCTACACCTTC,CAWSVLAGYTF
NA,TRBV6-5,TRBJ1-2,NA,TGTGCCAGCAGGCTGGGGGGCTATGGCTACACCTTC,CASRLGGYGYTF
TRBD1,TRBV10-2,TRBJ1-2,NA,TGCGCCAGCAGTGAACGGACAGGGAGTGGCTACACCTTC,CASSERTGSGYTF
NA,TRBV5-6,TRBJ2-1,NA,TGTGCCAGCAGCTTGGCCCTGAATGAGCAGTTCTTC,CASSLALNEQFF
NA,TRBV5-1,TRBJ2-6,NA,TGCGCCAGCAGCTTGATGCCAGGGTTGGGTCCTGGGGCCAACGTCCTGACTTTC,CASSLMPGLGPGANVLTF
NA,TRBV19,TRBJ1-1,few,TGTGCCAGTATTTTCCGGGGGACTGGGACTGAAGCTTTCTTT,CASIFRGTGTEAFF
TRBD1,TRBV9,TRBJ1-2,NA,TGTGCCAGCAGCCGACAGGGGAACTATGGCTACACCTTC,CASSRQGNYGYTF
NA,TRBV7-8,TRBJ1-2,NA,TGTGCCAGCAGCCTTGACAAGTATGGCTACACCTTC,CASSLDKYGYTF
NA,TRBV29-1,TRBJ2-3,NA,TGCAGCGTTGTTTCGGGGAGGCGGGGCCTGACAGATACGCAGTATTTT,CSVVSGRRGLTDTQYF
NA,TRBV27,TRBJ2-5,NA,TGTGCCAGCAGTTTTATGCGGGGGCCCGCCCCCGGGGAGACCCAGTACTTC,CASSFMRGPAPGETQYF
NA,TRBV21-1,TRBJ2-1,NA,TGTGCCAGCAGCGGCGGGAGGGGAAACTACAATGAGCAGTTCTTC,CASSGGRGNYNEQFF
NA,TRBV5-1,TRBJ2-1,NA,TGCGCCAGCAGCTTGGCACAGGGGGGGGATGAGCAGTTCTTC,CASSLAQGGDEQFF
TRBD1,TRBV2,TRBJ1-1,NA,TGTGCCAGCAGTGTGGAACAGGGGAATACTGAAGCTTTCTTT,CASSVEQGNTEAFF
NA,TRBV6-1,TRBJ2-7,NA,TGTGCCAGCAGTGACTTCCTGGGCGACGAGCAGTACTTC,CASSDFLGDEQYF
TRBD2,TRBV7-9,TRBJ2-7,NA,TGTGCCAGCACCCCTAGCGGGGGGTTCTACGAGCAGTACTTC,CASTPSGGFYEQYF
NA,TRBV5-6,TRBJ1-1,NA,TGTGCCAGCAGCTTGGTACCGAGCCCGAACACTGAAGCTTTCTTT,CASSLVPSPNTEAFF
NA,TRBV20-1,TRBJ2-2,NA,TGCAGTGCTAGAATCTACGGGGAGCTGTTTTTT,CSARIYGELFF
NA,TRBV10-3,TRBJ1-2,NA,TGTGCCATCAGTGAGTCCAAGGGACTTGGAGCTAACTATGGCTACACCTTC,CAISESKGLGANYGYTF
NA,TRBV19,TRBJ2-3,NA,TGTGCCAGTAGATCGTCGGGGTCCTCAGATACGCAGTATTTT,CASRSSGSSDTQYF
TRBD1,TRBV5-1,TRBJ1-6,NA,TGCGCCAGCAGCTTGGGAGGACAGGGAGGTTCACCCCTCCACTTT,CASSLGGQGGSPLHF
NA,TRBV9,TRBJ1-2,few,TGTGCCAGCAGCGTAGGATCAGAGAGGTATGGCTACACCTTC,CASSVGSERYGYTF
NA,TRBV27,TRBJ2-1,NA,TGTGCCAGCAGTTTATCGGCTAGCAACAGAAACAATGAGCAGTTCTTC,CASSLSASNRNNEQFF
TRBD1,TRBV6-1,TRBJ2-7,NA,TGTGCCAGCACTACGGGACAGACGGGGAACGAGCAGTACTTC,CASTTGQTGNEQYF